This T cell receptor (beta chain) was sequenced during a study of CD8 T cells in Susac syndrome (dated 2019 in TCRdb). For context, the study as a whole: Whether CD8+ T cell activation and differentiation in Susac syndrome was antigen driven was tested using repertoire sequencing. Summary of the overall study and its limitations: The number of individuals in the TCR sequencing and HLA analysis was recognized as being relatively small.

RNA was extracted using the RNeasy kit, and about 0.45 to 1 ug of the RNA was reverse transcribed with random hexamers. The immunoSEQ multiplex PCR assay, which covers 54 Vbeta and 13 Jbeta segments, was used to amplify TCR beta CDR3 regions. PCR amplification bias was corrected by using a synthetic template baseline for primer optimization and computational correction. In the source study's methods: Reads were annotated to V, D and J genes per IMGT and analyzed with immunoSEQ Analyzer, keeping only productive sequences. To calculate clonality, Shannon entropy was normalized by log2 of the number of productive unique sequences and then subtracted from one. For each patient and control, public and private clones were evaluated within the 100 most prevalent clones. Clones were defined as Susac-specific if absent from the healthy and MS cohorts, from 900 to 1,300 published viral clones and from other ImmuneACCESS disease sequences. TCRdb passed the public sequencing reads through fastp at Q25 and MiXCR, retaining productive beta sequences. When rows share a CDR3 protein, they turn into one entry using the most common DNA and genes. TCRdb's processing, not the authors', yielded these V and J calls. The sample records approximately 180,000 distinct CDR3 sequences, around 95% of which are singletons. The top ten clonotypes cover approximately 0.09% of the sample.

Points on this clonotype: It has no known antigen specificity. Base qualities were left out, and no much larger clone turns up one base away.

CDR1 and CDR2, looked up from the germline V gene, are SGHAT and FQNNGV. Relative to germline, V is 2 bases shorter and J is 3 bases shorter, with 12 bases between their ends. Its CDR3 holds 15 amino acids, cysteine through phenylalanine. Left in the record is the CDR3 DNA by itself, 45 bases read in frame from the first base. High-throughput TCR beta sequencing profiled peripheral blood CD8+ and CD4+ T cells from healthy donors, Susac syndrome patients and multiple sclerosis patients. The multiple sclerosis controls were treatment-naive patients whose relapsing-remitting disease, either stable or active, fulfilled the revised McDonald criteria. Bulk CD8+ and CD4+ T cells were purified magnetically by negative isolation, whereas CD8+ TEMRA cells were enriched by FACS. Blood was drawn into EDTA tubes, processed within 24 hours, and PBMCs were isolated by density gradient centrifugation. PBMCs intended for TCR sequencing were cryopreserved in liquid nitrogen and were subsequently thawed in a 37 degrees C water bath. A purity of at least 90% was achieved for sorted or isolated CD4+, CD8+ and CD8+ TEMRA cells.

The origin of this receptor is a human donor with multiple sclerosis. The sequencing input was CD4+ T cells from PBMCs. The sequence joins TRBV11-2 to TRBJ2-3; the D call is tentative, TRBD1 or TRBD2, as each matches 6 bases. DNA sequence: TGTGCCAGCAGCTTACAGGGGAGGAGTACAGATACGCAGTATTTT. Its protein is CASSLQGRSTDTQYF.